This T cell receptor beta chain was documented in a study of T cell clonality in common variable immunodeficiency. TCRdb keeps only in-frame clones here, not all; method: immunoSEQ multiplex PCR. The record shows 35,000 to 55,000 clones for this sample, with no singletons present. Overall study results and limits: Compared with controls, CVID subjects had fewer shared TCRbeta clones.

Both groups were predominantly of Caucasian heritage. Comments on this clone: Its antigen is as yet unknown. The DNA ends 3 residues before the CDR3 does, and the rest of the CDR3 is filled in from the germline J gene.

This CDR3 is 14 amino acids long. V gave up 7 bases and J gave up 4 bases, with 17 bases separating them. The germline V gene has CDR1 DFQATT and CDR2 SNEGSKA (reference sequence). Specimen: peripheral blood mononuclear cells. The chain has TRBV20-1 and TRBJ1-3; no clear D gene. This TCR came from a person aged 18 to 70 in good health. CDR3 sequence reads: CSETREGGGNTIYF. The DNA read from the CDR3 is TGCAGTGAAACGCGGGAGGGCGGGGGAAACACC.